The rows below give T cell receptor beta chains drawn from one sample of a study of T-cell reconstitution after alpha-beta-depleted transplantation in children. MiXCR, run by TCRdb on the PCR reads, gives a single entry per CDR3 protein. The data hold about 540,000 distinct CDR3 sequences, with over 20% observed a single time. The source material was PBMCs, sampled before TCRalphabeta/CD19-depleted stem cell transplant. Every receptor here comes from a boy younger than two with Wiskott-Aldrich syndrome, due to receive a stem cell transplant. Each CDR3 is given with its conserved first and last residue. D genes are given only for firm matches. For some rows the clone size is stated as once, few or many, or as a class when expanded; others skip it.

V gene: TRBV7-2
clone size: -
J gene: TRBJ1-5
D gene: -
CDR3 DNA: TGTGCCAGCACCGGGGGTTCCCCGGACGGGAATCAGCCCCAGCATTTT
CDR3 protein: CASTGGSPDGNQPQHF

V gene: TRBV6-5
clone size: few
J gene: TRBJ2-1
D gene: -
CDR3 DNA: TGTGCCAGCAGTTACTTCGGAGCGGGCAATGAGCAGTTCTTC
CDR3 protein: CASSYFGAGNEQFF

V gene: TRBV5-1
clone size: few
J gene: TRBJ2-6
D gene: -
CDR3 DNA: TGCGCCAGCAGCTCAACCGGGGCCAACGTCCTGACTTTC
CDR3 protein: CASSSTGANVLTF

V gene: TRBV3-1
clone size: few
J gene: TRBJ2-7
D gene: TRBD2
CDR3 DNA: TGTGCCAGCAGCCAATTAGGACTAGCGGGAAGGAACGAGCAGTACTTC
CDR3 protein: CASSQLGLAGRNEQYF

V gene: TRBV29-1
clone size: few
J gene: TRBJ2-1
D gene: -
CDR3 DNA: TGCAGCGGAAGTGGTTCCTACAATGAGCAGTTCTTC
CDR3 protein: CSGSGSYNEQFF

V gene: TRBV12-3/TRBV12-4
clone size: few
J gene: TRBJ2-1
D gene: -
CDR3 DNA: TGTGCCAGCAGCCGGGACGGTAACAATGAGCAGTTCTTC
CDR3 protein: CASSRDGNNEQFF

V gene: TRBV5-6
clone size: -
J gene: TRBJ2-5
D gene: TRBD1
CDR3 DNA: TGTGCCAGCAGCTCGTCCGGGACAGGGGTGAGAGAGACCCAGTACTTC
CDR3 protein: CASSSSGTGVRETQYF

V gene: TRBV5-1
clone size: -
J gene: TRBJ2-7
D gene: -
CDR3 DNA: TGCGCCAGCAGCCTCGGATACGATACCTACGAGCAGTACTTC
CDR3 protein: CASSLGYDTYEQYF

V gene: TRBV9
clone size: few
J gene: TRBJ2-1
D gene: TRBD2
CDR3 DNA: TGTGCCAGCAGCGTAGGGACTAGTGCCAACAGTGAGCAGTTCTTC
CDR3 protein: CASSVGTSANSEQFF

V gene: TRBV29-1
clone size: few
J gene: TRBJ1-3
D gene: -
CDR3 DNA: TGCAGCGTTGCAAGGAGCTCTGGAAACACCATATATTTT
CDR3 protein: CSVARSSGNTIYF

V gene: TRBV5-1
clone size: few
J gene: TRBJ1-1
D gene: -
CDR3 DNA: TGCGCCAGCAGCTTGGAGGCAGGGAGGGTTGGTGAAGCTTTCTTT
CDR3 protein: CASSLEAGRVGEAFF

V gene: TRBV7-2
clone size: -
J gene: TRBJ2-1
D gene: TRBD2
CDR3 DNA: TGTGCCAGCAGCGTACTAGCGCATGAGCAGTTCTTC
CDR3 protein: CASSVLAHEQFF

V gene: TRBV20-1
clone size: -
J gene: TRBJ2-3
D gene: -
CDR3 DNA: TGCAGTGCTAGAAGGTTCGGGGTCGGGACAGATACGCAGTATTTT
CDR3 protein: CSARRFGVGTDTQYF

V gene: TRBV15
clone size: few
J gene: TRBJ2-1
D gene: TRBD2
CDR3 DNA: TGTGCCACCAGCAGAGATCCAGCGGGAGGCTACAATGAGCAGTTCTTC
CDR3 protein: CATSRDPAGGYNEQFF

V gene: TRBV21-1
clone size: -
J gene: TRBJ2-5
D gene: -
CDR3 DNA: TGTGCCAGCAGCAAAGTAGCCAGCGCAGAGACCCAGTACTTC
CDR3 protein: CASSKVASAETQYF

V gene: TRBV5-1
clone size: -
J gene: TRBJ2-7
D gene: -
CDR3 DNA: TGCGCCAGCAGCTTGGCTAGCTTTAATTCCTACGAGCAGTACTTC
CDR3 protein: CASSLASFNSYEQYF

V gene: TRBV25-1
clone size: -
J gene: TRBJ2-4
D gene: TRBD1
CDR3 DNA: TGTGCCAGCAGTGAATCGGACAGGGCCAAAAACATTCAGTACTTC
CDR3 protein: CASSESDRAKNIQYF

V gene: TRBV5-1
clone size: -
J gene: TRBJ2-1
D gene: -
CDR3 DNA: TGCGCCAGCAGCTTGCTGGCAGACTACAATGAGCAGTTCTTC
CDR3 protein: CASSLLADYNEQFF

V gene: TRBV7-8
clone size: -
J gene: TRBJ2-7
D gene: -
CDR3 DNA: TGTGCCAGCAGCTTAGTTGCCAAAGCCGCCTACGAGCAGTACTTC
CDR3 protein: CASSLVAKAAYEQYF

V gene: TRBV10-3
clone size: few
J gene: TRBJ2-7
D gene: -
CDR3 DNA: TGTGCCATCAGTGCCGGACTCTCCTACGAGCAGTACTTC
CDR3 protein: CAISAGLSYEQYF